The 13 T cell receptor beta chains below all came from one sample that was sequenced in a study of blood T cell repertoires in COVID-19. Produced via immunoSEQ multiplex PCR; TCRdb's table is partial and in-frame only. The sample includes around 250,000 clones, almost 85% of them seen just once. Sequenced sample: peripheral blood. These receptor sequences come from a man between 50 and 59 years old with active or convalescent COVID-19.

This clone was counted a few times. V is TRBV28 and J is TRBJ2-5; D gene uncertain. Trimming shortened V by 7 bases and J by 2 bases, and 17 bases separated the two germline ends. Germline-derived CDR1 and CDR2 are MDHEN and SYDVKM. The length of the CDR3 is 15 residues. This CDR3 is CASTPASVGQETQYF. The CDR3 nucleotides are TGTGCCAGCACCCCCGCTTCGGTCGGTCAAGAGACCCAGTACTTC.

CDR3 region: CASSIRAGSSYNEQFF. The CDR3 DNA reads TGTGCCAGTAGTATTAGGGCGGGTAGCTCCTACAATGAGCAGTTCTTC. The chain has TRBV19 and TRBJ2-1; D possibly corresponds to TRBD2 (5 bases). Trimming pared 3 bases from V and 0 bases from J, leaving 12 bases between. Germline V CDR1 and CDR2: LNHDA, SQIVND (reference sequence). There are 16 residues in the CDR3.

V gene TRBV5-6 combines with J gene TRBJ1-2; D may be TRBD1 (5 bases). The ends were cut back, 4 bases at V and 6 bases at J, with 16 bases in the middle. The CDR3 loop spans 14 amino acids. Germline V gives CDR1 SGHDT, CDR2 YYEEEE. DNA of the CDR3: TGTGCCAGCAGCCCAGGGTCCTCTGGGAATGGCTACACCTTC. It translates to CASSPGSSGNGYTF.

The chain carries TRBV7-3 and TRBJ2-6; TRBD1 agrees at 7 bases. This CDR3 is 16 amino acids long. V lost 4 bases and J lost 2; bases outside the gene matches: 5. Germline values: CDR1 SGHTA, CDR2 FQGTGA. For the CDR3, the DNA is TGTGCCAGCAGCTCTCCGGGGACAGCTGGGGCCAACGTCCTGACTTTC. Amino acids: CASSSPGTAGANVLTF.

This chain uses TRBV7-3 with TRBJ1-1; D may be TRBD1 (6 bases). CDR3 length: 13 amino acids. Germline CDR1 is SGHTA and CDR2 is FQGTGA. Trimming removed 3 bases from V and 1 base from J, with 6 bases in between. The CDR3 is CASSLGQNTEAFF. CDR3 DNA sequence: TGTGCCAGCAGCTTGGGACAGAACACTGAAGCTTTCTTT.

The rearrangement links TRBV24-1 to TRBJ2-3; a possible D gene is TRBD1 (6 bases). Germline V gene sequence: CDR1 KGHDR, CDR2 SFDVKD. Trimming left V 3 bases short and J 6 bases short, with 9 bases between. The CDR3 covers 13 residues. The CDR3 spells CATSDGGGDTQYF. The CDR3 bases are TGTGCCACCAGTGATGGGGGCGGGGATACGCAGTATTTT.

This clone was recorded many times. This chain links TRBV30 with TRBJ1-4, with TRBD1 matching 7 bases. CDR1 is GTSNPN, CDR2 SVGIG, per germline (reference sequence). CDR3 length equals 15 residues. V was pared by 7 bases and J by 0 bases, with 8 bases of the junction left unmatched. The CDR3 sequence: CASTRTGATNEKLFF. CDR3 sequence (DNA): TGTGCCTCAACCCGGACAGGCGCAACTAATGAAAAACTGTTTTTT.

This clone was seen a handful of times. The V gene is TRBV11-2, the J gene TRBJ1-5; D might be TRBD1 (5 bases). There are 14 residues in the CDR3. Trimming stripped 5 bases from V and 5 bases from J, with 13 bases between. Germline lookup yields CDR1 SGHAT and CDR2 FQNNGV. The CDR3 DNA reads as TGTGCCAGCAGCCGGGGGTCAGGCGATCAGCCCCAGCATTTT. This gives the protein CASSRGSGDQPQHF.

The J gene is TRBJ1-4, the V gene TRBV9; D gene uncertain. Germline CDR1 and CDR2: SGDLS and YYNGEE. The CDR3 runs to 13 residues. Trimming removed 4 bases at V and 8 bases at J, with 12 bases between. CDR3 DNA: TGTGCCAGCAGCTCCAGGAGCGGCGAAAAACTGTTTTTT. This translates into CASSSRSGEKLFF. Filled out from reference TRBV9 and TRBJ1-4, the complete variable domain reads DSGVTQTPKHLITATGQRVTLRCSPRSGDLSVYWYQQSLDQGLQFLIQYYNGEERAKGNILERFSAQQFPDLHSELNLSSLELGDSALYFCASSSRSGEKLFFGSGTQLSVL.

This chain links TRBV30 with TRBJ1-4; D gene uncertain. Germline V gives CDR1 GTSNPN, CDR2 SVGIG (reference sequence). Trimming left V 5 bases short and J 3 bases short, with 13 bases between. This CDR3 is 14 amino acids long. The CDR3 here is CAWGLRAANEKLFF. CDR3 bases: TGTGCCTGGGGCCTGCGAGCGGCTAATGAAAAACTGTTTTTT.

This chain links TRBV25-1 with TRBJ1-2, with 7 bases fitting TRBD1. CDR3 length: 15 residues. V lost 1 base to trimming and J lost 5 bases; unmatched junction nucleotides: 7. Germline V lookup: CDR1 MGHDK, CDR2 SYGVNS. CDR3 amino acids: CASSELGTELYGYTF. CDR3 coding DNA: TGTGCCAGCAGTGAATTGGGGACAGAGTTATATGGCTACACCTTC.

V gene TRBV20-1 combines with J gene TRBJ2-4; possibly TRBD1 for D (7 bases). Between the trimmed V and J ends, which lost 3 bases and 3 bases, there was a span of 18 bases. The CDR3 extends over 16 amino acids. Germline assignment: CDR1 DFQATT and CDR2 SNEGSKA (reference sequence). The CDR3 is CSASMFGGDSKNIQYF. The CDR3 bases are TGCAGTGCTAGTATGTTTGGAGGGGACAGCAAAAACATTCAGTACTTC.

This clone came up once. The chain recombines TRBV7-9 with TRBJ1-2, with 7 bases fitting TRBD1. Germline values: CDR1 SEHNR, CDR2 FQNEAQ (reference sequence). J was trimmed by 3 bases and V by 3 bases; bases with no gene match: 1. This CDR3 is built from 13 residues. This chain's CDR3 is CASSLGTDYGYTF. DNA for the CDR3: TGTGCCAGCAGCTTGGGGACAGACTATGGCTACACCTTC.